Listed below are T cell receptor beta chains from one sample, sequenced in a study of shared clonotypes between healthy human individuals. TCRdb's table, derived via immunoSEQ multiplex PCR, lists solely in-frame clones and lacks some. This table holds 1,500,000 or so clones, 98% found once. Sequenced: naive CD4+ T cells sorted from blood. All receptors come from a man aged 25 to 40 in good health. CDR3s include the opening cysteine and the closing phenylalanine or tryptophan. A D gene is named only where the DNA matches it firmly. Clone size appears in some rows only: once, few, many, or a class for an expanded clone.

>TRBJ2-3|.|TRBV19|.
TGTGCCAGTAGTATGGGAGTAAGGGTTGGCACAGATACGCAGTATTTT
CASSMGVRVGTDTQYF
>TRBJ1-1|.|TRBV9|.
TGTGCCAGCAGCTTGACGGGGGATGAGGCTTTCTTT
CASSLTGDEAFF
>TRBJ2-7|.|TRBV20-1|.
TGCAGTGCAAATCAGGGCTACGAGCAGTACTTC
CSANQGYEQYF
>TRBJ1-3|.|TRBV18|.
TGTGCCAGCTCACCAAAGAGGGCGGCTGGAAACACCATATATTTT
CASSPKRAAGNTIYF
>TRBJ1-5|.|TRBV5-1|.
TGCGCCAGCAGCCCTGGACCGCCCAATCAGCCCCAGCATTTT
CASSPGPPNQPQHF
>TRBJ2-1|.|TRBV19|.
TGTGCCAGTAGTATCGCGCGGACTGAGCAGTTCTTC
CASSIARTEQFF
>TRBJ2-7|.|TRBV6-5|.
TGTGCCAGCAGAACGGGTCAGGGTTGGACCTACGAGCAGTACTTC
CASRTGQGWTYEQYF
>TRBJ2-3|.|TRBV9|.
TGTGCCAGCGGGCTAGCGCTCACAGATACGCAGTATTTT
CASGLALTDTQYF
>TRBJ2-3|.|TRBV19|TRBD1
TGTGCCAGTAGGGGACAGACCACAGATACGCAGTATTTT
CASRGQTTDTQYF
>TRBJ2-4|.|TRBV28|.
TGTGCCAGCAGTTTATTTGCGGGAACTTTAGCCAAAAACATTCAGTACTTC
CASSLFAGTLAKNIQYF
>TRBJ1-2|.|TRBV2|TRBD1
TGTGCCAGCAGTGCCAAAAATTCCGGGACAGGGGGCGATGGCTACACCTTC
CASSAKNSGTGGDGYTF
>TRBJ2-1|.|TRBV9|TRBD1
TGTGCCAGCTGCAGGGGGCTATGTAATGAGCAGTTCTTC
CASCRGLCNEQFF
>TRBJ2-7|.|TRBV29-1|.
TGCAGCGTTGAGTCCTCCTACGAGCAGTACTTC
CSVESSYEQYF
>TRBJ2-3|.|TRBV19|.
TGTGCCAGTAGTATAGGGACAGCCGCCACAGATACGCAGTATTTT
CASSIGTAATDTQYF
>TRBJ2-3|.|TRBV11-3|TRBD1
TGTGCCAGCAGCGTCACCGGGACAGCCGGCGCAGATACGCAGTATTTT
CASSVTGTAGADTQYF
>TRBJ2-5|.|TRBV30|TRBD1
TGTGCCTGGAGTGAGGACAGGGTATTGGAGACCCAGTACTTC
CAWSEDRVLETQYF
>TRBJ1-2|.|TRBV6-5|.
TGTGCCAGCAGTTCGGGACAACCCGTCTACTATGGCTACACCTTC
CASSSGQPVYYGYTF
>TRBJ2-7|.|TRBV19|.
TGTGCCAGTAGTCCCCCGGGCAGGGTACACGAGCAGTACTTC
CASSPPGRVHEQYF
>TRBJ2-2|.|TRBV10-1|.
TGCGCCAGCAGCGAAAGATCCACCGGGGAGCTGTTTTTT
CASSERSTGELFF
>TRBJ2-1|once|TRBV11-3|.
TGTGCCAGCAGCTCCAGCTCCTACAATGAGCAGTTCTTC
CASSSSSYNEQFF
>TRBJ2-7|.|TRBV11-2|TRBD2
TGTGCCAGCAGCTTAGGGGGCGGGAGCTCCTACGAGCAGTACTTC
CASSLGGGSSYEQYF
>TRBJ2-2|.|TRBV18|.
TGTGCCAGCTCACCCCCTGCGGGACTGAACACCGGGGAGCTGTTTTTT
CASSPPAGLNTGELFF
>TRBJ2-3|.|TRBV7-9|TRBD2
TGTGCCAGCACCCCCAACCTGGCGGGAGAGGCAGATACGCAGTATTTT
CASTPNLAGEADTQYF